Following are 26 T cell receptor beta chains from one sample sequenced in a study of human T cells and chemical hapten exposure (dated by TCRdb to the early 2020s). The sample's time point label, in plain terms: patch test 1, 2 weeks after DPC sensitization. Interpreted using the paper, the treatment or condition label stands for: therapeutic diphenylcyclopropenone sensitization with weekly scalp DPC. Library method: RACE. TCRdb records NextSeq 500 as the sequencer. The public sequencing data were trimmed at Q25 with fastp and processed into clonotypes with MiXCR by TCRdb, which kept only in-frame beta chains. Under each unique CDR3 protein, matching rows form one entry showing the most common genes and DNA. Across this sample there are 380,000 or so distinct CDR3 sequences, with approximately 5% seen only once. Under 3% of the sample goes to the ten largest clones. The sample consisted of whole blood, taken in connection with sensitization to the hapten diphenylcyclopropenone (DPC). All receptors come from a woman aged 45-60 years with alopecia areata. Some clones in this sample may be carry-over from other donors' samples.

This clonotype was seen only a few times. J is TRBJ1-5 and V is TRBV29-1; 7 nucleotides align to TRBD1. Trimming took 0 bases from V and 3 from J; bases not matched to a gene: 11. From germline, CDR1 is SQVTM and CDR2 ANQGSEA. This CDR3 is 17 amino acids long. As DNA, the CDR3 is TGCAGCGTTGAAGAGCAAATAGGGACAGCGCACAATCAGCCCCAGCATTTT. Its translation is CSVEEQIGTAHNQPQHF. The variable domain in full, with the rest retrieved from reference TRBV29-1 and TRBJ1-5, is SAVISQKPSRDICQRGTSLTIQCQVDSQVTMMFWYRQQPGQSLTLIATANQGSEATYESGFVIDKFPISRPNLTFSTLTVSNMSPEDSSIYLCSVEEQIGTAHNQPQHFGDGTRLSIL.

This clonotype was counted at least ten times. The chain carries TRBV20-1 and TRBJ1-1, with D perhaps matching TRBD1 (6 bases). Germline V gene lookup returns CDR1 DFQATT and CDR2 SNEGSKA (reference sequence). The CDR3 runs 14 residues. The ends were cut back, 1 base at V and 4 bases at J, with 13 bases in the middle. CDR3 sequence reads: CSARVGGAGTEAFF. The CDR3 nucleotides are TGCAGTGCTAGAGTTGGGGGGGCAGGCACTGAAGCTTTCTTT.

This clonotype appeared a few times. The chain uses TRBV7-2 and TRBJ1-2; a possible D gene is TRBD1 (6 bases). The CDR3 covers 15 residues. Per the germline V gene, CDR1 is SGHTA and CDR2 is FQGNSA. The V end was cut by 3 bases, the J end by 5 bases, with 16 bases between. The CDR3 loop reads CASSFNGGLKYGYTF. CDR3 DNA: TGTGCCAGCAGCTTTAATGGGGGGCTCAAATATGGCTACACCTTC.

The CDR3 spells CASSERTVTEAFF. CDR3 in DNA: TGTGCCAGCAGTGAAAGGACGGTAACTGAAGCTTTCTTT. The J gene is TRBJ1-1, the V gene TRBV6-1; no reliable D call. This CDR3 contains 13 residues. The germline CDR1 and CDR2 sequences are MNHNS and SASEGT. V lost 2 bases and J lost 5, with 9 bases in between.

This chain connects TRBV13 to TRBJ2-2; 9 bases line up with TRBD2. Germline lookup yields CDR1 PRHDT and CDR2 FYEKMQ (reference sequence). The CDR3 spans 17 residues. J lost 0 bases, V lost 1 base, and 3 bases had no gene match. CDR3 DNA: TGTGCCAGCAGCTTAGCTAGCGGGACCGCGAACACCGGGGAGCTGTTTTTT. It specifies CASSLASGTANTGELFF.

The chain has TRBV6-1 and TRBJ1-1; a possible D gene is TRBD1 (5 bases). Germline lookup yields CDR1 MNHNS and CDR2 SASEGT. This CDR3 region has 13 residues. V was clipped by 2 bases and J by 10 bases, with 14 bases between them. CDR3 sequence (DNA): TGTGCCAGCAGTGAAACGCAGGGTTTGGGAGCTTTCTTT. Translated: CASSETQGLGAFF.

V gene TRBV15 combines with J gene TRBJ2-7, with D unclear. This CDR3 is 12 amino acids long. Trimming took off 8 bases at V and 1 base at J, with 9 bases between the two ends. CDR1 LNHNV and CDR2 YYDKDF come from the germline V gene (reference sequence). The CDR3 loop reads CATGRNSYEQYF. The DNA for the CDR3 is TGTGCCACCGGACGGAATTCCTACGAGCAGTACTTC.

The chain combines TRBV24-1 with TRBJ1-2; 9 bases line up with TRBD1. CDR3 size: 16 residues. Germline trimming cut 4 bases from V and 6 bases from J; bases unmatched to any gene: 11. Germline V gene sequence: CDR1 KGHDR, CDR2 SFDVKD. The CDR3 here is CATSESGTGTPDGYTF. CDR3 DNA sequence: TGTGCCACCAGTGAATCCGGGACAGGGACCCCGGATGGCTACACCTTC.

In this sample, this clonotype turned up a few times. The chain is built from TRBV6-5 and TRBJ1-1, with D maybe TRBD1 (5 bases). This CDR3 spans 13 amino acids. With 7 bases removed from V and 1 base from J, the gap between germline ends came to 10 bases. Germline CDR1 reads MNHEY; CDR2 reads SVGAGI. CDR3 amino acids: CASNRGQNTEAFF. In nucleotides, the CDR3 is TGTGCCAGCAATCGGGGCCAGAACACTGAAGCTTTCTTT.

This clonotype was recorded many times. CDR3 residues: CASSLARSSYEQYF. CDR3 in DNA: TGTGCCAGCAGCTTGGCTCGGAGCTCCTACGAGCAGTACTTC. V and J are TRBV7-2 and TRBJ2-7; D remains unclear. The germline V gene has CDR1 SGHTA and CDR2 FQGNSA. V gave up 3 bases and J gave up 0 bases, with 9 bases separating them. The CDR3 spans 14 residues.

There are many counts of this clonotype. The chain is built from TRBV29-1 and TRBJ2-1, with D perhaps matching TRBD2 (5 bases). In germline, CDR1 is SQVTM, CDR2 ANQGSEA. The CDR3 extends over 12 amino acids. V was shortened by 5 bases and J by 8 bases, with 13 bases between the two germline ends. The CDR3, as DNA: TGCAGCGTTTTGGTGGGAGTATATGAGCAGTTCTTC. Protein sequence: CSVLVGVYEQFF.

The chain joins TRBV3-1 to TRBJ2-7; TRBD2 agrees at 8 bases. Trimming took 4 bases from V and 3 from J; bases not matched to a gene: 5. The CDR3 spans 14 residues. The germline V gene encodes CDR1 LGHDT and CDR2 YNNKEL (reference sequence). Here the CDR3 DNA reads TGTGCCAGCAGCCCGGGGGGGTATTTCTACGAGCAGTACTTC. Its protein product is CASSPGGYFYEQYF.

This clonotype showed up many times. The CDR3 here is CASRRTGWSSYNEQFF. The CDR3 DNA sequence: TGTGCCAGCAGGAGAACAGGGTGGAGCTCCTACAATGAGCAGTTCTTC. V usage is TRBV28 and J usage is TRBJ2-1; D may be TRBD1 (6 bases). The germline gives CDR1 MDHEN, CDR2 SYDVKM. The length of the CDR3 is 16 residues. The V end lost 6 bases, the J end lost 0 bases, and 15 bases lay between the germline ends.

This clonotype was seen more than once but under ten times. V usage is TRBV3-1 and J usage is TRBJ1-4; 9 bases match TRBD1. CDR3 size: 17 residues. V shed 2 bases and J 7 bases; nucleotides not matched to a gene: 11. Germline V gene lookup returns CDR1 LGHDT and CDR2 YNNKEL (reference sequence). The CDR3 region has the DNA TGTGCCAGCAGCCAACAAGACAGGGGGTTGTTTGGTGAAAAACTGTTTTTT. It specifies CASSQQDRGLFGEKLFF.

This clonotype showed up many times. The V call is TRBV7-9, the J call TRBJ2-5; D gene unclear. The CDR3 has 13 amino acids. From germline, CDR1 is SEHNR and CDR2 FQNEAQ (reference sequence). Trimming removed 6 bases at V and 4 bases at J, with 12 bases between. DNA of the CDR3: TGTGCCAGCAGTCGCTGGCCTGCAGAGACCCAGTACTTC. Amino acids: CASSRWPAETQYF.

The rearrangement joins TRBV25-1 to TRBJ2-1; no definite D call. The CDR3 is 12 residues long. V was cut by 2 bases and J by 9 bases, with 8 bases left in between. Germline CDR1 reads MGHDK; CDR2 reads SYGVNS. The DNA for the CDR3 is TGTGCCAGCAGTGAAGCCTACCTTGAGCAGTTCTTC. Amino acids: CASSEAYLEQFF.

This clonotype was seen many times. V gene TRBV7-2 combines with J gene TRBJ1-5; D gene unclear. The V end was cut by 1 base, the J end by 5 bases, with 6 bases between. CDR1 SGHTA and CDR2 FQGNSA come from the germline V gene. The CDR3 sequence is 13 residues long. DNA for the CDR3: TGTGCCAGCAGCTTAGTTGAAGATCAGCCCCAGCATTTT. Protein: CASSLVEDQPQHF. Supplemented by reference TRBV7-2 and TRBJ1-5, the full variable domain reads GAGVSQSPSNKVTEKGKDVELRCDPISGHTALYWYRQSLGQGLEFLIYFQGNSAPDKSGLPSDRFSAERTGGSVSTLTIQRTQQEDSAVYLCASSLVEDQPQHFGDGTRLSIL.

There are a few counts of this clonotype. The chain combines TRBV12-3 or TRBV12-4 with TRBJ1-2, with 11 bases identical to TRBD1. The CDR3 covers 17 residues. V lost 2 bases and J lost 6; bases outside the gene matches: 11. This chain's CDR3 is CASSLTLPGQGANGYTF. In DNA form, the CDR3 reads TGTGCCAGCAGTTTAACCTTACCTGGACAGGGGGCTAATGGCTACACCTTC.

This clonotype has more than one count but fewer than ten. This chain connects TRBV9 to TRBJ2-3; D is undetermined. The CDR3 extends over 12 amino acids. The V end lost 4 bases, the J end lost 6 bases, and 9 bases lay between the germline ends. Germline CDR1 is SGDLS and CDR2 is YYNGEE. The CDR3 DNA reads as TGTGCCAGCAGCCCCGATTCGGATACGCAGTATTTT. It specifies CASSPDSDTQYF.

This clonotype was detected only a few times. The gene calls are TRBV19 and TRBJ2-1, with TRBD1 matching 7 bases. Germline V gives CDR1 LNHDA, CDR2 SQIVND (reference sequence). The CDR3 loop spans 14 amino acids. The junction had 3 bases not matched to a gene; V was cut back by 4 bases and J by 3 bases. CDR3 nucleotides: TGTGCCAGTAGTAAAGGACAGGTCTACAATGAGCAGTTCTTC. Translating gives CASSKGQVYNEQFF.

In this sample, this clonotype turned up many times. V is TRBV12-3 or TRBV12-4 and J is TRBJ2-7, with a tentative D call TRBD1 (6 bases). The V end lost 4 bases, the J end lost 6 bases, and 10 bases lay between the germline ends. The CDR3 extends over 12 amino acids. DNA of the CDR3: TGTGCCAGCAGTTCCCACAGGGTCGAGCAGTACTTC. Amino acids: CASSSHRVEQYF.

The chain carries TRBV5-1 and TRBJ1-4; D remains unclear. The CDR3 is made up of 13 amino acids. CDR1 is SGHRS, CDR2 YFSETQ, per germline. Deletions cut 7 bases from V and 5 bases from J, with 12 bases between. CDR3 coding DNA: TGCGCCAGCCAATTACGGGCCAATGAAAAACTGTTTTTT. As protein: CASQLRANEKLFF.

This clonotype was recorded at least ten times. V gene TRBV12-3 or TRBV12-4 combines with J gene TRBJ1-1; D is ambiguous. V lost 6 bases, J lost 0 bases, and 14 bases lay in between. The CDR3 totals 15 residues. CDR3 sequence reads: CASRKRVRMNTEAFF. CDR3 sequence (DNA): TGTGCCAGCAGAAAGCGGGTAAGGATGAACACTGAAGCTTTCTTT.

This clonotype occurred once. This rearrangement joins TRBV6-6 to TRBJ2-1; D not certain. Per germline, CDR1 MNHNY and CDR2 SVGAGI (reference sequence). The CDR3 runs 17 residues. Trimming left V 0 bases short and J 0 bases short, with 12 bases between. This CDR3 is CASSYSNQRDSYNEQFF. CDR3 nucleotides: TGTGCCAGCAGTTACTCTAACCAGCGAGACTCCTACAATGAGCAGTTCTTC.

This clonotype was counted many times. This chain links TRBV19 with TRBJ2-3; weak D call: TRBD2 (6 bases). The V gene lost 5 bases and the J gene lost 2 bases, with 14 bases spanning the gap. This CDR3 contains 15 residues. Per the germline V gene, CDR1 is LNHDA and CDR2 is SQIVND (reference sequence). The CDR3 sequence: CASSLGGKPTDTQYF. DNA for the CDR3: TGTGCCAGTAGTCTCGGGGGAAAACCCACAGATACGCAGTATTTT.

In this sample, this clonotype turned up many times. This chain links TRBV18 with TRBJ2-7; 10 positions match TRBD2. Germline values: CDR1 KGHSH, CDR2 LQKENI. With 4 bases clipped from V and 4 bases from J, the junction kept 7 bases outside the gene matches. The CDR3 has 15 residues. Here the CDR3 reads CASSLTSAGGYEQYF. As DNA, the CDR3 is TGTGCCAGCTCACTAACATCAGCGGGGGGGTACGAGCAGTACTTC.